Listed below are T cell receptor beta chains from one sample, sequenced in a study of cytomegalovirus exposure and HLA in healthy donors. Assay used: immunoSEQ multiplex PCR; TCRdb lists only in-frame clones, some missing. In the table there are 65,000 to 90,000 clones, roughly three quarters of which are singletons. The source material was PBMCs. The receptors here all came from a middle-aged man in good health and CMV-seronegative. Both conserved end residues are part of each CDR3. Fields, in order: V gene, J gene, clone size, D gene, CDR3 protein, CDR3 DNA. D genes are given only for firm matches. The listing skips clone size in some rows; elsewhere it reads once, few, many or a size class.

>TRBV7-9|TRBJ2-5|-|TRBD2
CASSLAASGQETQYF
TGTGCCAGCAGCTTAGCGGCTAGCGGGCAAGAGACCCAGTACTTC
>TRBV5-1|TRBJ1-6|-|-
CASSPQGHTDSPLHF
TGCGCCAGCAGCCCTCAGGGGCATACGGATTCACCCCTCCACTTT
>TRBV7-2|TRBJ2-7|-|-
CASSRRGYEQYF
TGTGCCAGCAGCCGGAGAGGGTACGAGCAGTACTTC
>TRBV9|TRBJ1-4|-|-
CASSVSVGGMDEKLFF
TGTGCCAGCAGCGTTTCCGTTGGGGGGATGGATGAAAAACTGTTTTTT
>TRBV5-4|TRBJ1-3|-|-
CASSTPTSGNTIYF
TGTGCCAGCAGCACACCAACCTCTGGAAACACCATATATTTT
>TRBV9|TRBJ2-6|few|-
CASSVQVESSGANVLTF
TGTGCCAGCAGCGTGCAGGTCGAAAGCTCTGGGGCCAACGTCCTGACTTTC
>TRBV7-9|TRBJ1-2|-|-
CASSLATGTYGYTF
TGTGCCAGCAGCTTAGCGACCGGGACATATGGCTACACCTTC
>TRBV5-4|TRBJ2-3|-|TRBD1
CASSPPGTGGTDTQYF
TGTGCCAGCAGCCCACCCGGGACAGGGGGTACAGATACGCAGTATTTT
>TRBV4-1|TRBJ2-5|-|-
CASSQLPSASYETQYF
TGCGCCAGCAGCCAACTTCCTAGCGCATCGTACGAGACCCAGTACTTC
>TRBV7-8|TRBJ2-5|-|-
CASSRGGETQYF
TGTGCCAGCAGCAGGGGGGGGGAGACCCAGTACTTC
>TRBV4-1|TRBJ1-2|-|-
CASSQEFTGWANYGYTF
TGCGCCAGCAGCCAAGAATTTACAGGTTGGGCTAACTATGGCTACACCTTC